This T cell receptor beta chain appears in the sequencing data of a study of blood T cell repertoires in COVID-19 (dated by TCRdb to 2020 to 2022). Context from the whole study: Collaborator samples came from the United States, Italy and Spain and covered acute and convalescent phases of COVID-19. A freely available public database, intended as a resource for researchers studying the immune response to SARS-CoV-2, is where the repertoires were released. The material from the prospective study consisted of cDNA or gDNA derived from T cells, B-cell-depleted T cells, or PBMCs. Subjects who had been exposed to COVID-19, were actively infected with it, or had recovered from it provided the deeply sampled blood TCRbeta repertoires that made up the dataset. The samples were drawn from the first 160 participants of the ongoing ImmuneRACE study and from 1,254 subjects provided by 6 global collaborators. A de-identified subject ID, COVID-19 status, age in years and sex were almost always included in the sample metadata. Where available, HLA class I and class II types were obtained from metadata supplied by the sample provider rather than from assay-based typing.

CDR1 is given as SGDLS and CDR2 as YYNGEE, both from the germline V gene. Between the V and J ends, shortened by 0 bases and 1 base respectively, the junction contains 10 bases. CDR3 length: 15 amino acids, cysteine to phenylalanine. The retained sequence is limited to the CDR3, 45 bases, with the frame set at the first base. Whole blood was collected in K2EDTA tubes by collaborating institutions according to the institutions' own protocols. For TCRbeta analysis, collaborators shipped samples in one of three forms: frozen whole blood, isolated PBMCs, or DNA extracted from either of those sample types. Broad study findings and their caveats: How much clinical and demographic metadata was included differed by source and by participant, and the metadata was provided uncurated.

Concerning this clone itself: It lacks a known antigen. There are no base qualities to consult, and no much larger clone falls within one base.

TCRbeta CDR3 regions were amplified from genomic DNA by means of the immunoSEQ Assay, a bias-controlled multiplex PCR. As for the authors' bioinformatics: The number of nucleated cells in each sample was estimated by amplification of reference gene primers within the assay. Sequence reads were collapsed and filtered to measure the absolute abundance of every unique TCRbeta CDR3 rearrangement. For each sample, productive Simpson clonality was calculated by taking the square root of Simpson's diversity index across productive rearrangements. As stored in TCRdb, this immuneACCESS dataset retains in-frame rearrangements with V and J assigned. A fraction of the clones does not appear; measured against another copy, unresolved V genes explain less than half of the discrepancy, and the remainder lacks a known reason. V and J calls plus clone size are reproduced from that table; the DNA served to infer D and trimming. The sample contains 55,000 to 80,000 clones, 74% of them found a single time. The leading ten clones occupy under 30% of the sample.

The rearranged chain carries TRBV9 and TRBJ1-1; a tentative D call is TRBD1 (5 bases match). This clonotype was sampled from a woman older than 75 with acute or convalescent COVID-19. Specimen: peripheral blood. Read as DNA, the sequence is TGTGCCAGCAGCGTAGCGGGGGTGAGGAACACTGAAGCTTTCTTT. This codes for CASSVAGVRNTEAFF.